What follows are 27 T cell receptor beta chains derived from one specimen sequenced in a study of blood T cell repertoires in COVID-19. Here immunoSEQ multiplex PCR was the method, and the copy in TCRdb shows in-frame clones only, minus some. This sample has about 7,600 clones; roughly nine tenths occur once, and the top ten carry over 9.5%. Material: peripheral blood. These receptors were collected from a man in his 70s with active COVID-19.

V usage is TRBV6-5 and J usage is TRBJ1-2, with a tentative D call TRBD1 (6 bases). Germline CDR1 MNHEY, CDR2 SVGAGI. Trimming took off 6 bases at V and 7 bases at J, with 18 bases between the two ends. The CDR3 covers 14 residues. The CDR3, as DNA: TGTGCCAGCAGCGGAACTGGACAGTTGTTTGGCTACACCTTC. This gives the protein CASSGTGQLFGYTF.

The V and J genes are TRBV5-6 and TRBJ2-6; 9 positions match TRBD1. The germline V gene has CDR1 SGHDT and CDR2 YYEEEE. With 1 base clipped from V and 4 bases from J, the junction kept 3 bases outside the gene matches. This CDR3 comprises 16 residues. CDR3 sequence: CASSLTGGAGANVLTF. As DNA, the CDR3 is TGTGCCAGCAGCTTGACAGGGGGCGCAGGGGCCAACGTCCTGACTTTC. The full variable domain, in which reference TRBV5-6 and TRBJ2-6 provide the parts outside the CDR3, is DAGVTQSPTHLIKTRGQQVTLRCSPKSGHDTVSWYQQALGQGPQFIFQYYEEEERQRGNFPDRFSGHQFPNYSSELNVNALLLGDSALYLCASSLTGGAGANVLTFGAGSRLTVL.

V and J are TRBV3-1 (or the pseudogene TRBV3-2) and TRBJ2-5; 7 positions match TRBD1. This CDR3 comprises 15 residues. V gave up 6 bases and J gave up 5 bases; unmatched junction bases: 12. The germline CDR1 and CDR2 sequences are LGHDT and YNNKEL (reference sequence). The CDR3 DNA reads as TGTGCCAGCAGTCAGCAAGGACAGGCCAGGGAGACCCAGTACTTC. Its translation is CASSQQGQARETQYF.

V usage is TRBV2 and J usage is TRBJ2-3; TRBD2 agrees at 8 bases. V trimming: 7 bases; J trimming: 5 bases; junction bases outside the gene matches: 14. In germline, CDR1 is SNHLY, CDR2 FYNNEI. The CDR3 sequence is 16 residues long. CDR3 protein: CASNWAIGGAEDTQYF. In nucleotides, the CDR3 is TGTGCCAGCAATTGGGCAATCGGGGGGGCTGAAGATACGCAGTATTTT.

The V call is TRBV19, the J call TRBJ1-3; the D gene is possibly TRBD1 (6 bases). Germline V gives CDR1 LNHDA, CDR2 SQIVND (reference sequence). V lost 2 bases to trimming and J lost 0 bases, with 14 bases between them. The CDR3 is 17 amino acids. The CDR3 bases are TGTGCCAGTAGTATATTTCCCACAGGGATCTCTGGAAACACCATATATTTT. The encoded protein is CASSIFPTGISGNTIYF.

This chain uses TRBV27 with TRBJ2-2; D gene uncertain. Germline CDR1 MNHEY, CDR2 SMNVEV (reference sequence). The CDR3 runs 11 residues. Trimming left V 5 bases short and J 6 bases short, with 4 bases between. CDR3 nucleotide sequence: TGTGCCAGCAGTCAGGCCGGGGAGCTGTTTTTT. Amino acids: CASSQAGELFF.

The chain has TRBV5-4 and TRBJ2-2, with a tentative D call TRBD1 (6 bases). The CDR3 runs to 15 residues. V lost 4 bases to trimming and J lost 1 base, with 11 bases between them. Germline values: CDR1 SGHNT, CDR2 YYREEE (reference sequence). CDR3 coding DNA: TGTGCCAGCAGCCTGGACAGCCTGAACACCGGGGAGCTGTTTTTT. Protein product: CASSLDSLNTGELFF.

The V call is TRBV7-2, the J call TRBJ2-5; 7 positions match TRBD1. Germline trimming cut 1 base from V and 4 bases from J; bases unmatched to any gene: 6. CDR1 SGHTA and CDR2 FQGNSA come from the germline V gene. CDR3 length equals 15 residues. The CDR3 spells CASSLDRGRRETQYF. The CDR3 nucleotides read TGTGCCAGCAGCTTAGACAGGGGTAGAAGAGAGACCCAGTACTTC.

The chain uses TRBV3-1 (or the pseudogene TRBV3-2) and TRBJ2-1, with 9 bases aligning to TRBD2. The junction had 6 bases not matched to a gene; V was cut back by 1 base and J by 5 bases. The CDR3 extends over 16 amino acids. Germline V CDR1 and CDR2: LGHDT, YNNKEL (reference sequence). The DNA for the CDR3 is TGTGCCAGCAGCCAAGTTCCAGCGGGGGGCAACAATGAGCAGTTCTTC. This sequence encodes CASSQVPAGGNNEQFF.

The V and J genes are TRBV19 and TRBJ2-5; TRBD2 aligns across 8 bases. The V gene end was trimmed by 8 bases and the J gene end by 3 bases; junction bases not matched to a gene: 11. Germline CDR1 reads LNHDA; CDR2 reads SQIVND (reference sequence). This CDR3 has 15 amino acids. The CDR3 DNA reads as TGTGCCAGTGCCGGGGGGGCCGCGGGGAAAGAGACCCAGTACTTC. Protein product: CASAGGAAGKETQYF.

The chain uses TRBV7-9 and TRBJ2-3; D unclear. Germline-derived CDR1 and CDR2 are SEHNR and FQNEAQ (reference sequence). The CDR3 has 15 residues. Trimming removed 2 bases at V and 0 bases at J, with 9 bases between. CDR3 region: CASSLLQASTDTQYF. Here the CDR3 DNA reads TGTGCCAGCAGCTTACTGCAGGCTAGCACAGATACGCAGTATTTT.

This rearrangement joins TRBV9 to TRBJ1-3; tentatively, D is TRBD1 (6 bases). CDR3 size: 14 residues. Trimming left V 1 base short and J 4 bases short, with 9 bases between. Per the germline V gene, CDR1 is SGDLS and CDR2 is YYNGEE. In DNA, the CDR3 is TGTGCCAGCAGCGTACAGGGGTACGGAAACACCATATATTTT. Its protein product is CASSVQGYGNTIYF.

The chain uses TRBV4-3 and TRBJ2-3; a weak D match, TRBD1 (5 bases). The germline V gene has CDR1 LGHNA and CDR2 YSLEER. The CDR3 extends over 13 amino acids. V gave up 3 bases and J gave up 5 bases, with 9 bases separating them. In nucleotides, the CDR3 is TGCGCCAGCAGCCAGTTAGGGGTAGATACGCAGTATTTT. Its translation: CASSQLGVDTQYF.

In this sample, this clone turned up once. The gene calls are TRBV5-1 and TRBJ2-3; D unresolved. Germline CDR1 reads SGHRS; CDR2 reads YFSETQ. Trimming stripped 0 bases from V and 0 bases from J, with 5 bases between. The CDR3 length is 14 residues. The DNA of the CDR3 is TGCGCCAGCAGCTTGGATTCTAGCACAGATACGCAGTATTTT. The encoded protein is CASSLDSSTDTQYF.

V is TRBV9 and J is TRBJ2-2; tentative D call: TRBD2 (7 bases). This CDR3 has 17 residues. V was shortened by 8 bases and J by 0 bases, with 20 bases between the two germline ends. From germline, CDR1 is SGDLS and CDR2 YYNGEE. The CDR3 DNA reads TGTGCCAGTGGACCGGGGCGGGGGCCCTCGAACACCGGGGAGCTGTTTTTT. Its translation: CASGPGRGPSNTGELFF. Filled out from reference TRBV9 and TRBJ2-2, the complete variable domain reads DSGVTQTPKHLITATGQRVTLRCSPRSGDLSVYWYQQSLDQGLQFLIQYYNGEERAKGNILERFSAQQFPDLHSELNLSSLELGDSALYFCASGPGRGPSNTGELFFGEGSRLTVL.

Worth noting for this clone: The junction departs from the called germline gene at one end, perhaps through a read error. CDR3 region: CASSSPGEVGHAF. As DNA, the CDR3 is TGTGCCAGCAGTTCGCCAGGGGAAGTAGGGCACGCCTTC. The gene calls are TRBV12-3 or TRBV12-4 and TRBJ1-2, with a weak D call TRBD1 (6 bases). This CDR3 comprises 13 residues.

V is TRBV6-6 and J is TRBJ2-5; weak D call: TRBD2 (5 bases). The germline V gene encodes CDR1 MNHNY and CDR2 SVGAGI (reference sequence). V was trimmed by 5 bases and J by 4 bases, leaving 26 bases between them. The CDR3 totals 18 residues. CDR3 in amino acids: CASSPAERVSGGSETQYF. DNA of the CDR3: TGTGCCAGCAGTCCGGCGGAGAGGGTCAGCGGCGGGTCAGAGACCCAGTACTTC.

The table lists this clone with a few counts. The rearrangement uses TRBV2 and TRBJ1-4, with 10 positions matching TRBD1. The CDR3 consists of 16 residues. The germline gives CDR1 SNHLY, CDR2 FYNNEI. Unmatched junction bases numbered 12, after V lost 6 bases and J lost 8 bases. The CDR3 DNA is TGTGCCAGCAGCATCTTGCTCGGGACAGGGGTGGAAAAACTGTTTTTT. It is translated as CASSILLGTGVEKLFF.

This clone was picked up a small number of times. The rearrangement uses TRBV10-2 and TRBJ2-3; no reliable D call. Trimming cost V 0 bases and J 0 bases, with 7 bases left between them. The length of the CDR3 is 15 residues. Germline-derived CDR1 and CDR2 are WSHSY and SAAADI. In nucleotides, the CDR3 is TGCGCCAGCAGTGAGTCCCCTACTAGCACAGATACGCAGTATTTT. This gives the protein CASSESPTSTDTQYF.

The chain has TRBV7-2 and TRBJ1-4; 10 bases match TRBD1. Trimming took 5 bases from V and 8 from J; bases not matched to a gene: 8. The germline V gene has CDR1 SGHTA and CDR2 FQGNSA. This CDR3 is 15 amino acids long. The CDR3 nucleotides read TGTGCCAGCAGCGGGGACAGGGGACGGGGGGAAAAACTGTTTTTT. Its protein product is CASSGDRGRGEKLFF.

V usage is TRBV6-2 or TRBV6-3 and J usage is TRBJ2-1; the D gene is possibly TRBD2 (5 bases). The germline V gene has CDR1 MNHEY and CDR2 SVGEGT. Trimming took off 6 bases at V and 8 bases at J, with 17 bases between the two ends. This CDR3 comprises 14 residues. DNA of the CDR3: TGTGCCAGCAGCATAGAACTAGAATCGGATGAGCAGTTCTTC. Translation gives CASSIELESDEQFF.

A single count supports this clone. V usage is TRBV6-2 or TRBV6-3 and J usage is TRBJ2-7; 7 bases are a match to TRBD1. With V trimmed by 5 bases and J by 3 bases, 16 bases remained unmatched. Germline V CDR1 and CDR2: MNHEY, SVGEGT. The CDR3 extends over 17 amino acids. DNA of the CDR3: TGTGCCAGCAGTAAAGACCCAGGGGGTCCCCCCCACTACGAGCAGTACTTC. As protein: CASSKDPGGPPHYEQYF.

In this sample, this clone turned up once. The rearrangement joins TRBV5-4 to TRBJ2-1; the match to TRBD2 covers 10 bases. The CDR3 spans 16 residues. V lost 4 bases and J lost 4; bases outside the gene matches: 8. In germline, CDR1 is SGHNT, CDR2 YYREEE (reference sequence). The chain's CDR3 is CASSTPLAGVYNEQFF. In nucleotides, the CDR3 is TGTGCCAGCAGCACACCCCTAGCGGGAGTTTACAATGAGCAGTTCTTC.

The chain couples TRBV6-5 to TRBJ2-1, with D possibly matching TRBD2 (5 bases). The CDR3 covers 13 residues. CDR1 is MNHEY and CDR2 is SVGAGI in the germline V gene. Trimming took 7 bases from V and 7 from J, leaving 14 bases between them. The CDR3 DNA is TGTGCCAGCACCGACTACCCGGGGAATGAGCAGTTCTTC. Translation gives CASTDYPGNEQFF.

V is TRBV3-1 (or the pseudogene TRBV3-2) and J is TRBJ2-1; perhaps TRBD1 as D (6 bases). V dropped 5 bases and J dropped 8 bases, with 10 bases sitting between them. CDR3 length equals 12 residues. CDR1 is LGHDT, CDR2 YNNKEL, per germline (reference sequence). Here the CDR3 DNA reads TGTGCCAGCAGCTACGGACAGTATGAGCAGTTCTTC. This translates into CASSYGQYEQFF.

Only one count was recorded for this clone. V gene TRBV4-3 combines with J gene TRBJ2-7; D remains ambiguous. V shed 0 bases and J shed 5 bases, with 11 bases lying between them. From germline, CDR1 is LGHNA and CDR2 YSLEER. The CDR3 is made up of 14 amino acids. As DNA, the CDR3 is TGCGCCAGCAGCCAAGACCAACGACTGGACGAGCAGTACTTC. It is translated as CASSQDQRLDEQYF.

CDR3 residues: CASSLSRGSGNTIYF. The DNA for the CDR3 is TGTGCCAGCAGCTTAAGCAGGGGGTCTGGAAACACCATATATTTT. V usage is TRBV7-9 and J usage is TRBJ1-3, with 7 bases matching TRBD1. The trim removed 2 bases at V and 1 base at J, leaving 2 bases unmatched. Germline V gives CDR1 SEHNR, CDR2 FQNEAQ (reference sequence). This CDR3 has 15 amino acids.